These 30 T cell receptor beta chains came from one sample sequenced in a study of T cell changes during pregnancy in multiple sclerosis (dated by TCRdb to about 2019). Library preparation used the immunoSEQ multiplex PCR assay. The table was pulled from immuneACCESS by TCRdb, which kept in-frame rearrangements only. Such tables lose some clones; where checked, under half of the loss comes from unresolved V genes, and the rest has no known cause. Present in this sample are about 40,000 clones, around 94% of which were seen just once. The ten top clones hold 1.5% to 2% of the sample. The starting material was peripheral blood, obtained in the third trimester of pregnancy. The receptor source for this set is a female donor with multiple sclerosis, enrolled in a pregnancy study.

The V and J genes are TRBV7-9 and TRBJ1-2; D is possibly TRBD1 (5 bases). Germline V gives CDR1 SEHNR, CDR2 FQNEAQ (reference sequence). V lost 5 bases and J 4 bases, leaving 17 bases between the germline ends. CDR3 size: 15 residues. DNA of the CDR3: TGTGCCAGCAGCCCAAGCGGGGACGGAGGCTATGGCTACACCTTC. It is translated as CASSPSGDGGYGYTF.

This chain connects TRBV30 to TRBJ2-1, with 8 positions matching TRBD2. Germline assignment: CDR1 GTSNPN and CDR2 SVGIG (reference sequence). CDR3 length equals 12 residues. J lost 12 bases, V lost 5 bases, and 9 bases had no gene match. CDR3 sequence: CAWSPGLGWQFF. Here the CDR3 DNA reads TGTGCCTGGTCACCGGGACTAGGCTGGCAGTTCTTC.

This clone was seen just once. This chain links TRBV9 with TRBJ1-2, with 7 bases lining up with TRBD1. The CDR3 runs 14 residues. After removal of 4 bases from V and 7 bases from J, the junction contained 10 bases not matched to a gene. CDR1 SGDLS and CDR2 YYNGEE come from the germline V gene. Here the CDR3 reads CASSTNQGDFGYTF. The CDR3 bases are TGTGCCAGCAGCACAAACCAGGGGGACTTTGGCTACACCTTC.

The V and J genes are TRBV11-3 and TRBJ1-2; 10 positions agree with TRBD1. Per the germline V gene, CDR1 is SGHNT and CDR2 is YENEEA. There are 13 residues in the CDR3. The junction had 2 bases not matched to a gene; V was cut back by 4 bases and J by 6 bases. CDR3 protein: CASSWTGGDGYTF. In DNA, the CDR3 is TGTGCCAGCAGCTGGACAGGGGGGGATGGCTACACCTTC.

The chain employs TRBV10-1 and TRBJ2-1; no clear D gene. Trimming removed 2 bases from V and 5 bases from J, with 16 bases in between. The CDR3 loop spans 16 amino acids. The V gene's germline CDR1 is WNHNN and CDR2 SYGVQD (reference sequence). CDR3 amino acids: CASSEMTRPANNEQFF. The CDR3 coding sequence is TGCGCCAGCAGTGAGATGACTCGGCCCGCGAACAATGAGCAGTTCTTC.

The chain links TRBV29-1 to TRBJ2-3; weak D call: TRBD1 (6 bases). V lost 0 bases, J lost 6 bases, and 16 bases lay in between. CDR1 and CDR2 (germline): SQVTM, ANQGSEA. The CDR3 is 15 amino acids. The CDR3 sequence is CSVEDQPTGWDTQYF. The CDR3, as DNA: TGCAGCGTTGAAGATCAACCCACAGGGTGGGATACGCAGTATTTT.

The V and J genes are TRBV5-1 and TRBJ1-2; 7 bases map to TRBD1. Germline CDR1 SGHRS, CDR2 YFSETQ. V lost 3 bases and J lost 13; bases outside the gene matches: 12. This CDR3 has 13 residues. The CDR3 coding sequence is TGCGCCAGCAGCTCGATGCCCCGGGACAGTATCACCTTC. Amino acid sequence: CASSSMPRDSITF.

The chain employs TRBV19 and TRBJ2-3; tentative D call: TRBD2 (5 bases). The CDR3 length is 12 residues. The V gene lost 5 bases and the J gene lost 6 bases, with 9 bases spanning the gap. Germline CDR1 LNHDA, CDR2 SQIVND (reference sequence). CDR3 sequence: CASSPRADTQYF. The CDR3 DNA reads as TGTGCCAGTAGTCCGCGGGCGGATACGCAGTATTTT.

The V gene is TRBV13, the J gene TRBJ2-1; 10 positions agree with TRBD2. Germline V gives CDR1 PRHDT, CDR2 FYEKMQ (reference sequence). CDR3 size: 20 residues. The trim removed 3 bases at V and 1 base at J, leaving 15 bases unmatched. The CDR3 DNA reads TGTGCCAGCAGCTTCTCCCCAGCGGGGGGGTTATGGTGGTCCTACAATGAGCAGTTCTTC. This sequence encodes CASSFSPAGGLWWSYNEQFF.

V is TRBV4-1 and J is TRBJ2-7; tentative D call: TRBD2 (6 bases). CDR1 MGHRA and CDR2 YSYEKL come from the germline V gene. With 1 base removed from V and 6 bases from J, the gap between germline ends came to 10 bases. This CDR3 is built from 13 residues. The DNA of the CDR3 is TGCGCCAGCAGCCAAGTGGGACTGGGCGAGCAGTACTTC. The encoded protein is CASSQVGLGEQYF.

The V and J genes are TRBV7-2 and TRBJ2-1; possibly TRBD2 for D (7 bases). V was clipped by 0 bases and J by 7 bases, with 16 bases between them. Germline values: CDR1 SGHTA, CDR2 FQGNSA. This CDR3 region has 16 residues. The CDR3 bases are TGTGCCAGCAGCTTAGCCTTTGGGGGGGGGCGGAATGAGCAGTTCTTC. It codes for CASSLAFGGGRNEQFF.

This clone was recorded once. The rearrangement joins TRBV7-8 to TRBJ2-1; 8 nucleotides align to TRBD2. Germline lookup yields CDR1 SGHVS and CDR2 FQNEAQ. There are 15 residues in the CDR3. Trimming removed 7 bases from V and 4 bases from J; junction bases left unmatched: 9. This chain's CDR3 is CASTPNGRVYNEQFF. The CDR3 DNA reads as TGTGCCAGCACTCCGAACGGGAGGGTATACAATGAGCAGTTCTTC.

V usage is TRBV7-3 and J usage is TRBJ2-5; 12 nucleotides agree with TRBD2. The germline V gene has CDR1 SGHTA and CDR2 FQGTGA. The CDR3 has 16 residues. V lost 3 bases, J lost 7 bases, and 9 bases stayed unmatched. In DNA, the CDR3 is TGTGCCAGCAGCTTTGGGCCTAGCGGGGGGGCGGTGACCCAGTACTTC. Translation: CASSFGPSGGAVTQYF.

The chain recombines TRBV23-1 with TRBJ1-5; no clear D gene. TRBV23-1 is reported as an ORF; its role is uncertain. V gave up 2 bases and J gave up 0 bases, with 20 bases separating them. There are 19 residues in the CDR3. CDR3 coding DNA: TGCGCCAGCAGTCAACGCCGTGATCGGATCGCGGGTAGCAATCAGCCCCAGCATTTT. This codes for CASSQRRDRIAGSNQPQHF.

The chain couples TRBV6-6 to TRBJ2-7; no clear D gene. V was pared by 2 bases and J by 3 bases, with 14 bases between. Germline V lookup: CDR1 MNHNY, CDR2 SVGAGI (reference sequence). This CDR3 spans 15 amino acids. For the CDR3, the DNA is TGTGCCAGCAGTTACCCGGGTGAGCTGGGCTACGAGCAGTACTTC. Encoded protein: CASSYPGELGYEQYF.

The chain has TRBV5-4 and TRBJ1-5; maybe TRBD1 (6 bases). Germline V lookup: CDR1 SGHNT, CDR2 YYREEE (reference sequence). Trimming took 2 bases from V and 9 from J, leaving 9 bases between them. The CDR3 totals 12 residues. The CDR3, as DNA: TGTGCCAGCAGCTTTATGACAGGGCCCCAGCATTTT. Its translation is CASSFMTGPQHF.

This rearrangement joins TRBV28 to TRBJ1-4; D may be TRBD1 (6 bases). Germline CDR1 MDHEN, CDR2 SYDVKM. Trimming pared 3 bases from V and 8 bases from J, leaving 13 bases between. This CDR3 spans 14 amino acids. For the CDR3, the DNA is TGTGCCAGCAGTTTCCAGGGGTTTAACGAAAAACTGTTTTTT. Its protein is CASSFQGFNEKLFF. Based on the CDR3 plus reference TRBV28 and TRBJ1-4, the full variable domain is DVKVTQSSRYLVKRTGEKVFLECVQDMDHENMFWYRQDPGLGLRLIYFSYDVKMKEKGDIPEGYSVSREKKERFSLILESASTNQTSMYLCASSFQGFNEKLFFGSGTQLSVL.

The chain is built from TRBV28 and TRBJ2-7, with 8 bases fitting TRBD1. This CDR3 spans 15 amino acids. Looked up from germline, CDR1 is MDHEN and CDR2 is SYDVKM. Trimming removed 5 bases from V and 0 bases from J; junction bases left unmatched: 6. CDR3 region: CASSNIGQGSYEQYF. In nucleotides, the CDR3 is TGTGCCAGCAGTAACATCGGACAGGGCTCCTACGAGCAGTACTTC.

This clone counts as medium-sized. The gene calls are TRBV6-1 and TRBJ2-7, with TRBD2 identical over 7 bases. The trim removed 3 bases at V and 6 bases at J, leaving 8 bases unmatched. The germline V gene encodes CDR1 MNHNS and CDR2 SASEGT. The CDR3 is made up of 14 amino acids. For the CDR3, the DNA is TGTGCCAGCAGTGACGCAAGCGGGGTCAGCGAGCAGTACTTC. Translating gives CASSDASGVSEQYF.

The chain recombines TRBV5-1 with TRBJ1-1, with a weak D call TRBD1 (5 bases). The CDR3 length is 15 residues. Germline CDR1 is SGHRS and CDR2 is YFSETQ. The V gene lost 3 bases and the J gene lost 4 bases, with 16 bases spanning the gap. The DNA for the CDR3 is TGCGCCAGCAGCTGGAAATCTGGGGGGAGCACTGAAGCTTTCTTT. Translating it yields CASSWKSGGSTEAFF.

This rearrangement joins TRBV6-5 to TRBJ1-1, with D unresolved. CDR1 and CDR2 from the germline V gene are MNHEY and SVGAGI. Deletions cut 2 bases from V and 7 bases from J, with 5 bases between. The CDR3 is 11 residues long. The CDR3 reads CASSYAGEAFF. The DNA of the CDR3 is TGTGCCAGCAGTTACGCGGGTGAAGCTTTCTTT.

The V call is TRBV28, the J call TRBJ2-7, with 9 bases aligning to TRBD2. Looked up from germline, CDR1 is MDHEN and CDR2 is SYDVKM. The V and J ends lost 5 bases and 4 bases, in that order; junction bases with no gene match: 12. CDR3 length equals 16 residues. The CDR3 is CASSPSLGGRAYEQYF. The DNA of the CDR3 is TGTGCCAGCAGTCCTAGCCTTGGCGGGAGGGCGTACGAGCAGTACTTC.

This clone was seen just once. This sequence joins TRBV25-1 and TRBJ2-1, with D uncertain. The CDR3 length is 13 residues. CDR1 is MGHDK and CDR2 is SYGVNS in the germline V gene. V lost 1 base and J lost 7, with 8 bases in between. CDR3 amino acids: CASSEFSRNEQFF. The CDR3 DNA reads TGTGCCAGCAGTGAATTCAGCAGGAATGAGCAGTTCTTC.

The rearrangement links TRBV11-2 to TRBJ2-1; D possibly corresponds to TRBD1 (6 bases). V lost 1 base and J lost 0, with 19 bases in between. From germline, CDR1 is SGHAT and CDR2 FQNNGV. This CDR3 contains 19 residues. CDR3 nucleotides: TGTGCCAGCAGCTTAGTGGGGGCCGGGGCCTTGAGCTCCTACAATGAGCAGTTCTTC. As protein: CASSLVGAGALSSYNEQFF.

This clone showed up just a few times. This chain uses TRBV28 with TRBJ2-3, with TRBD1 matching over 8 bases. This CDR3 is built from 16 residues. V was pared by 1 base and J by 2 bases, with 5 bases of the junction left unmatched. From germline, CDR1 is MDHEN and CDR2 SYDVKM. CDR3 loop: CASSLSPGGPTDTQYF. CDR3 DNA: TGTGCCAGCAGTTTATCCCCAGGGGGCCCCACAGATACGCAGTATTTT.

The rearrangement joins TRBV7-8 to TRBJ2-1; 9 positions match TRBD2. The CDR3 totals 15 residues. Germline CDR1 is SGHVS and CDR2 is FQNEAQ. Losses at the gene ends were 5 bases for V and 3 bases for J; bases not matched to a gene: 5. The CDR3 DNA follows: TGTGCCAGCAGCCAAGCGGGGGGAATCTACAATGAGCAGTTCTTC. The encoded protein is CASSQAGGIYNEQFF.

V and J are TRBV18 and TRBJ2-7; D is possibly TRBD1 (6 bases). Germline V gene sequence: CDR1 KGHSH, CDR2 LQKENI. Trimming shortened V by 1 base and J by 2 bases, and 15 bases separated the two germline ends. The CDR3 totals 16 residues. The CDR3 sequence: CASSPLAGAGTYEQYF. The CDR3 DNA reads as TGTGCCAGCTCACCACTTGCAGGGGCCGGTACCTACGAGCAGTACTTC.

This clone has a single count. The rearrangement joins TRBV5-1 to TRBJ2-3, with 7 bases matching TRBD2. The CDR3 consists of 17 residues. The trim removed 5 bases at V and 0 bases at J, leaving 12 bases unmatched. CDR1 and CDR2 from the germline V gene are SGHRS and YFSETQ. CDR3 amino acids: CASRRAGPRSSTDTQYF. The CDR3 nucleotides read TGCGCCAGCAGGAGAGCGGGGCCCCGGTCGAGCACAGATACGCAGTATTTT. The whole variable domain, remainder taken from reference TRBV5-1 and TRBJ2-3, is KAGVTQTPRYLIKTRGQQVTLSCSPISGHRSVSWYQQTPGQGLQFLFEYFSETQRNKGNFPGRFSGRQFSNSRSEMNVSTLELGDSALYLCASRRAGPRSSTDTQYFGPGTRLTVL.

The CDR3 region has the DNA TGTGCCAGTAGTCCACGGGGGGGCGGGGGCTACAATGAGCAGTTCTTC. This translates into CASSPRGGGGYNEQFF. The V gene is TRBV19, the J gene TRBJ2-1; 8 bases match TRBD2. The CDR3 runs to 16 residues. V dropped 5 bases and J dropped 3; count of bases not matched to a gene: 9. Germline V lookup: CDR1 LNHDA, CDR2 SQIVND (reference sequence). The full variable domain, rest sourced from reference TRBV19 and TRBJ2-1, is DGGITQSPKYLFRKEGQNVTLSCEQNLNHDAMYWYRQDPGQGLRLIYYSQIVNDFQKGDIAEGYSVSREKKESFPLTVTSAQKNPTAFYLCASSPRGGGGYNEQFFGPGTRLTVL.

The chain combines TRBV2 with TRBJ2-5; the match to TRBD2 covers 8 bases. Germline V gene data show CDR1 as SNHLY and CDR2 as FYNNEI. CDR3 length equals 16 residues. V gave up 2 bases and J gave up 5 bases; unmatched junction bases: 10. The CDR3, as DNA: TGTGCCAGCAGTGAAAATCCAGCGGGAGTAGCGGAGACCCAGTACTTC. Amino acids: CASSENPAGVAETQYF.